This is a list of T cell receptor beta chains from one sample in a study of blood T cell repertoires in COVID-19. Sequencing was performed with immunoSEQ multiplex PCR; in TCRdb, only in-frame clones are kept and a portion is missing. The table lists 55,000 to 75,000 clones, about 80% of them singletons. Sample: peripheral blood. The receptor set was obtained from a human donor in a cohort sampled during active COVID-19. CDR3s include the opening cysteine and the closing phenylalanine or tryptophan. The D gene is left open where the match is weak. A clone size is listed for some rows: how often the clone was seen (once, few, many), or a class if it is expanded.

cdr3_length,d_call,clone_size,v_call,j_call,cdr3_aa,cdr3_nt
20,TRBD2,.,TRBV11-3,TRBJ2-1,CASSLYSGVAERGKYNEQFF,TGTGCCAGCAGCTTATACAGTGGGGTTGCCGAGCGGGGGAAGTACAATGAGCAGTTCTTC
14,.,.,TRBV5-6,TRBJ2-7,CASSPPRGGYEQYF,TGTGCCAGCAGCCCCCCGAGGGGGGGTTACGAGCAGTACTTC
15,TRBD1,.,TRBV6-6,TRBJ1-3,CASSSGQGSGNTIYF,TGTGCCAGCAGTTCGGGACAGGGATCTGGAAACACCATATATTTT
12,.,once,TRBV6-2/TRBV6-3,TRBJ2-2,CASSYHAGELFF,TGTGCCAGCAGTTATCATGCCGGGGAGCTGTTTTTT
15,.,.,TRBV7-7,TRBJ2-2,CASSPASQNTGELFF,TGTGCTAGCAGCCCCGCGTCCCAGAACACCGGGGAGCTGTTTTTT
14,.,.,TRBV11-3,TRBJ2-5,CASSLDRNSGTQYF,TGTGCCAGCAGCTTAGATCGCAACAGCGGGACCCAGTACTTC
16,TRBD2,.,TRBV6-6,TRBJ2-5,CASSSGISGGIETQYF,TGTGCCAGCAGTTCTGGTATTAGCGGGGGCATCGAGACCCAGTACTTC
15,TRBD2,few,TRBV6-5,TRBJ2-1,CASRPGLAGTDEQFF,TGTGCCAGCAGACCGGGACTAGCGGGGACGGATGAGCAGTTCTTC
15,.,.,TRBV24-1,TRBJ1-4,CATSDLIGGKEKLFF,TGTGCCACCAGTGATTTAATCGGGGGAAAGGAAAAACTGTTTTTT
15,.,.,TRBV5-1,TRBJ1-2,CASSSAGGRSYGYTF,TGCGCCAGCAGCTCGGCCGGGGGGCGGTCCTATGGCTACACCTTC
15,TRBD2,.,TRBV3-1/TRBV3-2,TRBJ2-5,CASSPRAGGGETQYF,TGTGCCAGCAGCCCAAGGGCGGGAGGGGGAGAGACCCAGTACTTC
11,TRBD1,.,TRBV7-8,TRBJ2-1,CASSPGGEQFF,TGTGCCAGCAGCCCAGGGGGTGAGCAGTTCTTC
15,TRBD1,.,TRBV18,TRBJ1-1,CASSPAGGNIIEAFF,TGTGCCAGCTCACCTGCAGGGGGCAATATCATCGAAGCTTTCTTT
14,.,.,TRBV28,TRBJ2-7,CASSLPGLGDEQYF,TGTGCCAGCAGCCTCCCGGGCCTCGGGGACGAGCAGTACTTC
14,.,.,TRBV19,TRBJ2-2,CATKEAAESGELFF,TGTGCCACTAAGGAGGCCGCAGAATCCGGGGAGCTGTTTTTT
14,.,.,TRBV28,TRBJ1-5,CASLGQYLNQPQHF,TGTGCCAGCCTCGGACAGTACCTCAATCAGCCCCAGCATTTT
15,TRBD1,.,TRBV10-3,TRBJ1-1,CAISGGQSLNTEAFF,TGTGCCATCAGTGGGGGACAGAGTTTGAACACTGAAGCTTTCTTT
18,TRBD2,.,TRBV5-1,TRBJ2-1,CASSLAGRPAGGYNEQFF,TGCGCCAGCAGCTTGGCCGGGAGACCCGCGGGAGGGTACAATGAGCAGTTCTTC
13,.,.,TRBV30,TRBJ2-5,CAWNGGPQETQYF,TGTGCCTGGAATGGAGGGCCCCAAGAGACCCAGTACTTC
13,TRBD1,.,TRBV28,TRBJ1-2,CASSTGTGYGYTF,TGTGCCAGCAGTACCGGGACAGGGTATGGCTACACCTTC
16,.,.,TRBV27,TRBJ2-3,CASSFRRVGGTDTQYF,TGTGCCAGCAGTTTCCGGCGAGTCGGGGGCACAGATACGCAGTATTTT
14,.,.,TRBV28,TRBJ1-5,CASRLGQNNQPQHF,TGTGCCAGCAGGTTGGGGCAGAACAATCAGCCCCAGCATTTT
20,TRBD2,.,TRBV6-2/TRBV6-3,TRBJ2-1,CASSDGRLAGGPSSYNEQFF,TGTGCCAGCAGTGACGGAAGACTAGCGGGGGGCCCCTCTTCCTACAATGAGCAGTTCTTC
16,.,.,TRBV11-2,TRBJ2-2,CASSLTSGLFTGELFF,TGTGCCAGCAGCTTAACCTCGGGGTTGTTTACCGGGGAGCTGTTTTTT
15,TRBD2,.,TRBV11-2,TRBJ2-2,CASSPGTSSTGELFF,TGTGCCAGCAGCCCCGGGACTAGCTCCACCGGGGAGCTGTTTTTT
16,TRBD2,.,TRBV5-6,TRBJ2-7,CASSTALAGVGYEQYF,TGTGCCAGCAGCACGGCTCTAGCGGGAGTTGGTTACGAGCAGTACTTC
16,TRBD2,.,TRBV7-8,TRBJ2-5,CASSLVRAGLPGTQYF,TGTGCCAGCAGCTTAGTAAGGGCGGGACTACCAGGGACCCAGTACTTC
12,.,.,TRBV5-1,TRBJ2-1,CASSLSDNEQFF,TGCGCCAGCAGCTTGAGCGACAATGAGCAGTTCTTC
13,.,.,TRBV7-9,TRBJ1-3,CASSLSAGNTIYF,TGTGCCAGCAGCTTAAGCGCCGGAAACACCATATATTTT
15,TRBD1,.,TRBV7-2,TRBJ2-4,CASSVDRNAKNIQYF,TGTGCCAGCAGTGTGGACAGGAACGCCAAAAACATTCAGTACTTC
19,TRBD1,few,TRBV30,TRBJ2-2,CAWSEFLGQRALNTGELFF,TGTGCCTGGAGTGAGTTTTTGGGACAGAGGGCTCTGAACACCGGGGAGCTGTTTTTT
16,.,.,TRBV6-1,TRBJ2-1,CASSEARFSGWYEQFF,TGTGCCAGCAGTGAAGCTAGGTTCTCAGGTTGGTATGAGCAGTTCTTC
14,.,few,TRBV5-1,TRBJ2-7,CASSLSQGGDEQYF,TGCGCCAGCAGCTTGAGCCAGGGTGGCGACGAGCAGTACTTC
14,.,once,TRBV9,TRBJ1-3,CASSTGTSGNTIYF,TGTGCCAGCAGTACCGGGACAAGTGGAAACACCATATATTTT
16,TRBD1,.,TRBV2,TRBJ1-6,CASSSNRGSYNSPLHF,TGTGCCAGCAGTTCGAACAGGGGCTCCTATAATTCACCCCTCCACTTT
13,.,once,TRBV7-8,TRBJ1-5,CASRPTDNQPQHF,TGTGCCAGCAGGCCTACAGACAATCAGCCCCAGCATTTT
14,.,.,TRBV25-1,TRBJ2-1,CASSGPYLNNEQFF,TGTGCCAGCAGTGGCCCCTACTTGAACAATGAGCAGTTCTTC
15,TRBD2,few,TRBV19,TRBJ2-1,CASSGTSGSYDEQFF,TGTGCCAGTAGTGGGACTAGCGGGAGCTACGATGAGCAGTTCTTC
16,TRBD2,.,TRBV7-2,TRBJ2-1,CASSSRTSGGYNEQFF,TGTGCCAGCAGCTCAAGGACTAGCGGGGGCTACAATGAGCAGTTCTTC